This T cell receptor (beta chain) was sequenced for a study of regulatory T cells in long-lasting Graves disease. Time point indicated: persistent/refractory GD, antithyroid drugs over 5 years with positive TRAb. Extracted RNA from PBMCs served as the source of the TCR library. The table lists this clonotype with a few counts. Sequencing libraries for TCR beta were prepared with iRepertoire HTBI primers and Arm-PCR of CDR3 regions. TCRdb called the multiplex PCR reads again in MiXCR, with one record for every CDR3 protein. Of about 460,000 distinct CDR3 sequences listed, approximately 22% were seen once; the top ten hold around 13%. The CDR3 loop spans 14 amino acids. V dropped 2 bases and J dropped 2 bases, with 11 bases sitting between them. Germline V gene lookup returns CDR1 SGHRS and CDR2 YFSETQ.

The input for sequencing was peripheral blood mononuclear cells (PBMCs), taken when the disease was refractory, from a patient treated with antithyroid drugs. This sequence joins TRBV5-1 and TRBJ2-7; D is perhaps TRBD1 (5 bases). The sequence was obtained from a female donor with Graves disease. The CDR3 nucleotides are TGCGCCAGCAGCTTTGATCCAGGGACCTACGAGCAGTACTTC. Translated, it gives CASSFDPGTYEQYF.